This TCR beta chain was found in a study of shared clonotypes between healthy human individuals. General observations from the study: The generation probabilities recorded for non-shared clonotypes fell below those of clonotypes shared by all four donors. On the whole, naive subsets had larger estimated richness than memory subsets had.

CD45RO-negative, CCR7-selected cells formed the naive CD8 fraction, which excluded terminally differentiated effector memory CD45RA+ cells. The healthy adult donors were HIV-negative and reported no recent acute infections or vaccinations. This CDR3 is 14 amino acids long. Germline V lookup: CDR1 MNHNS, CDR2 SASEGT. Trimming took off 3 bases at V and 3 bases at J, with 12 bases between the two ends. Regarding this clone: As yet, its antigen is unknown.

Genomic DNA of every subset was divided equally among multiple immunoSEQ plates. Sequencing used immunoSEQ multiplex PCR; TCRdb keeps in-frame clones, though not all of them. The repertoire has about 2.1 million clones, 93% of them found once; the top ten carry under 2%. The chain is built from TRBV6-1 and TRBJ2-7; unclear D gene. The receptor comes from a young man in good health. Some clones in this sample may be carry-over from other donors' samples. The sequenced sample consisted of naive CD8+ T cells from PBMCs. The CDR3 DNA reads as TGTGCCAGCAGTGATAATGGCGCCGGCTACGAGCAGTACTTC. Its translation is CASSDNGAGYEQYF.